This T cell receptor (beta chain) comes out of a study of blood T cell repertoires in COVID-19. Whole-study context: In each case, the material was cDNA or gDNA derived from T cells, B-cell-depleted T cells, or PBMCs.

The CDR3 length is 16 residues. CDR1 is SGHTA, CDR2 FQGNSA, per germline. V was cut by 5 bases and J by 0 bases, with 16 bases left in between. In the authors' workflow: Amplification of reference gene primers provided the estimated nucleated cell counts. Using immunoSEQ multiplex PCR, the repertoire was profiled, and TCRdb retains in-frame clones only, with some absent. V and J calls and clone size are given by that table; D and trimming were obtained from the DNA. The sample has around 120,000 clones, around four fifths seen once. Sequences were obtained from peripheral blood. The genes are TRBV7-2 and TRBJ1-1; D is perhaps TRBD1 (6 bases). The sequence was collected from a man older than 75 with active or convalescent COVID-19. CDR3 coding DNA: TGTGCCAGCAGCAAACAGGGCCCCGTCATGAACACTGAAGCTTTCTTT. It translates to CASSKQGPVMNTEAFF.